This is a list of T cell receptor beta chains from one sample in a study of tumor and adjacent non-tumor tissue in lung cancer. Each CDR3 protein gets one entry after TCRdb re-called the multiplex PCR reads with MiXCR. The sample consists of under 250,000 distinct CDR3 sequences, around 70% of them appearing once. The sequencing sample was made of lung tumor tissue. The receptors originated from a man aged 55 to 70 with non-small cell lung cancer. CDR3s leave out the opening cysteine and the closing phenylalanine or tryptophan. Each record gives: J gene, V gene, CDR3 protein.

TRBJ2-7 | TRBV12-3/TRBV12-4 | ASSSSRAIYEQY
TRBJ1-4 | TRBV5-1 | ASSLWGSEKLF
TRBJ2-7 | TRBV4-2 | ANSQDLGDLGEQY
TRBJ1-6 | TRBV12-3/TRBV12-4 | DSMTGRRSPLH
TRBJ1-2 | TRBV5-6 | ASSLGQGDT
TRBJ2-2 | TRBV6-1 | ASSEFGRGIAGGLF
TRBJ2-3 | TRBV29-1 | SAQRLAAVTDAQY
TRBJ1-5 | TRBV6-2/TRBV6-3 | ASSYSIGGQH
TRBJ1-1 | TRBV12-3/TRBV12-4 | ASSFPGILNTEAF
TRBJ2-7 | TRBV12-3/TRBV12-4 | ASSNPEVYEQY
TRBJ2-3 | TRBV11-2 | ASSLISSADTQY
TRBJ2-1 | TRBV29-1 | SVAYYNEQF
TRBJ1-6 | TRBV20-1 | SAPRGSGSYNSPLH
TRBJ1-3 | TRBV4-1 | ASSQDLSRSWNSGNTIY
TRBJ2-7 | TRBV4-2 | ASSQVVGQNYEQY
TRBJ1-2 | TRBV4-1 | ASSQGWGADHGYT
TRBJ2-5 | TRBV11-2 | DSTQRGLETQY
TRBJ2-4 | TRBV11-3 | ASSWMGQDIQS
TRBJ1-1 | TRBV20-1 | SARSRHRTETF
TRBJ2-2 | TRBV6-1 | ASKFHNPNTGELF
TRBJ1-4 | TRBV5-6 | ASSLGDRGLQKLF
TRBJ2-5 | TRBV5-1 | ASSRQGRVGSQETQY
TRBJ2-1 | TRBV10-1 | ASSPTGGGEQF
TRBJ1-2 | TRBV20-1 | SARQFLDYGYT
TRBJ2-3 | TRBV23-1 | ASSQSQAGNTDTQY
TRBJ2-2 | TRBV20-1 | SASSLGAGELF
TRBJ2-2 | TRBV6-5 | ASSYEGGGELF
TRBJ2-7 | TRBV5-4 | ASSSGASYEQY
TRBJ1-1 | TRBV7-9 | ASSQAREAF
TRBJ2-3 | TRBV5-4 | TSSSGRLADTDTQY
TRBJ2-5 | TRBV12-3/TRBV12-4 | GSSLAEWETQY
TRBJ2-3 | TRBV10-2 | DSNPSAGGTDTQY
TRBJ2-7 | TRBV11-2 | TAGGGSYEQY
TRBJ2-1 | TRBV11-2 | ANSGMTGSYNELF
TRBJ2-2 | TRBV5-4 | ASSLRLAGGPGELF
TRBJ2-5 | TRBV4-2 | ASSPGAVHETQY
TRBJ2-1 | TRBV4-2 | VSSQDSSGGTYNEQF
TRBJ2-3 | TRBV4-3 | ASSLDRAGTTDKQY
TRBJ1-5 | TRBV29-1 | SVVLGGSGNQPQH
TRBJ1-1 | TRBV29-1 | IVEDHQGTEAF
TRBJ2-1 | TRBV5-6 | ASIPWGPLRRNDQF
TRBJ2-3 | TRBV12-3/TRBV12-4 | ASSPRDRGDTQY
TRBJ2-2 | TRBV13 | ASSRPTGELY
TRBJ2-7 | TRBV4-3 | ASSPGLGGYYEQH
TRBJ2-2 | TRBV4-1 | AISRRENTGEPF
TRBJ2-3 | TRBV29-1 | SSRDFNTDTQY
TRBJ2-2 | TRBV4-1 | ASGQAGVDRSNTGELF